These 3 T cell receptor beta chains originate from one sample sequenced in a study of early T cells in non-severe SARS-CoV-2 infection. TCRdb passed the 5' RACE reads through MiXCR, listing each CDR3 protein once. The sample consists of tens of thousands of distinct CDR3 sequences, 14% of them appearing once. The sample taken for sequencing was whole blood. These TCRs come from an adult who was a healthcare worker with PCR-confirmed SARS-CoV-2 infection or an uninfected control (not recorded which).

This rearrangement joins TRBV20-1 to TRBJ1-1; D unclear. CDR3 length equals 10 residues. The V and J ends lost 6 bases and 8 bases respectively, with 10 bases between them. Germline-derived CDR1 and CDR2 are DFQATT and SNEGSKA (reference sequence). CDR3: CSAPGGEAFF. CDR3 DNA sequence: TGCAGTGCGCCCGGAGGGGAAGCTTTCTTT.

This clonotype has more than one count but fewer than ten. The V call is TRBV11-3, the J call TRBJ2-5, with 7 bases matching TRBD1. Germline CDR1 reads SGHNT; CDR2 reads YENEEA. The CDR3 has 15 amino acids. The V segment lost 5 bases and the J segment 0 bases; nucleotides outside the gene matches: 6. CDR3 sequence: CASSKTGKYQETQYF. CDR3 in DNA: TGTGCCAGCAGCAAGACAGGGAAATACCAAGAGACCCAGTACTTC.

This clonotype was recorded a few times. This chain uses TRBV18 with TRBJ2-3, with 12 bases identical to TRBD1. The CDR3 sequence is 16 residues long. In germline, CDR1 is KGHSH, CDR2 LQKENI. V was pared by 4 bases and J by 3 bases, with 5 bases of the junction left unmatched. The chain's CDR3 is CASSLGTGGLTDTQYF. The CDR3 region has the DNA TGTGCCAGCTCACTGGGGACAGGGGGCCTGACAGATACGCAGTATTTT. Filled out from reference TRBV18 and TRBJ2-3, the complete variable domain reads NAGVMQNPRHLVRRRGQEARLRCSPMKGHSHVYWYRQLPEEGLKFMVYLQKENIIDESGMPKERFSAEFPKEGPSILRIQQVVRGDSAAYFCASSLGTGGLTDTQYFGPGTRLTVL.